This T cell receptor beta chain derives from a study of PD-1 blockade in classical Hodgkin lymphoma. V lost 1 base and J 2 bases, leaving 16 bases between the germline ends. This CDR3 has 17 amino acids. Germline V gene data show CDR1 as LNHNV and CDR2 as YYDKDF (reference sequence). Sequenced by immunoSEQ multiplex PCR; TCRdb stores in-frame clones only, minus some. The sample yields roughly 86,000 clones, 83% seen once. Time point denoted: cycle 4 day 1 (C4D1), after 6 weeks of nivolumab. Autologous stem cell transplantation was followed by relapse in every patient, and brentuximab vedotin exposure varied.

The sample consisted of peripheral blood mononuclear cells (PBMCs), taken before the fourth cycle of nivolumab. V usage is TRBV15 and J usage is TRBJ2-3, with D perhaps TRBD2 (6 bases). This clonotype was sampled from a human donor with classical Hodgkin lymphoma. CDR3 DNA: TGTGCCACCAGCAGAGGCTGGCTAGCGCAAAACACAGATACGCAGTATTTT. Translating gives CATSRGWLAQNTDTQYF.